This T cell receptor beta chain was documented in a study of regulatory T cells in long-lasting Graves disease. About the research overall: For under 3 months, newly diagnosed Graves' patients had been taking antithyroid drugs. General study points: Newly diagnosed disease favored TRBV20-1 and TRBJ2-1 over persistent disease.

The TCR beta library used iRepertoire HTBI primers with Arm-PCR amplification of CDR3. TCRdb reanalysed the multiplex PCR reads using MiXCR and keeps one entry per CDR3 protein. The sample includes a few hundred thousand distinct CDR3 sequences, approximately 14% of them seen just once. This clonotype was counted a few times. Its target is not known. The V gene lost 6 bases and the J gene lost 4 bases, with 13 bases spanning the gap. The CDR3 runs 13 residues. The germline gives CDR1 LNHDA, CDR2 SQIVND (reference sequence). The time point was: newly diagnosed GD, antithyroid drugs for less than 3 months. The TCR library was made from RNA extracted from PBMCs. The same data also contributed to another study, on T cells in Graves' hyperthyroidism and ophthalmopathy. From that second work: Participants, patients aged 18 to 65, had newly diagnosed hyperthyroidism with a duration under 2 months. RT-PCR in the first round (using the HTBI primer set) targeted the TCR CDR3.

The sequenced sample was peripheral blood mononuclear cells (PBMCs), obtained at new diagnosis, from a patient treated with antithyroid drugs. The chain recombines TRBV19 with TRBJ2-7; perhaps TRBD1 as D (5 bases). The TCR was taken from a woman in her forties or fifties with Graves disease. The CDR3 sequence is CASSQTTGYEQYF. CDR3 nucleotide sequence: TGTGCCAGTAGCCAGACCACAGGATACGAGCAGTACTTC.